The 26 T cell receptor beta chains below all came from one sample that was sequenced in a study of blood T cell repertoires in COVID-19. Here immunoSEQ multiplex PCR was the method, and the copy in TCRdb shows in-frame clones only, minus some. Seen here are 400,000 to 450,000 clones, more than 80% observed once, and the top ten hold more than 0.95%. The source material was PBMCs or T cells enriched from blood (not recorded which). The receptors derive from a man aged 25-45 years who had recovered from COVID-19.

This clone was recorded only once. DNA of the CDR3: TGTGCCAGCAGGATACAGACGGAAAAACTGTTTTTT. Encoded protein: CASRIQTEKLFF. The rearrangement links TRBV28 to TRBJ1-4; D is undetermined. The V gene's germline CDR1 is MDHEN and CDR2 SYDVKM. Trimming stripped 6 bases from V and 8 bases from J, with 10 bases between. The CDR3 covers 12 residues.

The chain couples TRBV30 to TRBJ2-5; the D is unclear. Germline V lookup: CDR1 GTSNPN, CDR2 SVGIG (reference sequence). Between the trimmed V and J ends, which lost 2 bases and 5 bases, there was a span of 6 bases. There are 11 residues in the CDR3. CDR3 DNA sequence: TGTGCCTGGAGTCAACGGGAGACCCAGTACTTC. This translates into CAWSQRETQYF.

The chain combines TRBV19 with TRBJ1-5; no firm D call. CDR1 LNHDA and CDR2 SQIVND come from the germline V gene (reference sequence). This CDR3 spans 12 amino acids. Trimming left V 9 bases short and J 11 bases short, with 17 bases between. The CDR3 sequence is CASGRTRWSQHF. The CDR3, as DNA: TGTGCCAGCGGACGGACTCGCTGGTCCCAGCATTTT.

This sequence joins TRBV29-1 and TRBJ1-1, with D perhaps matching TRBD1 (5 bases). Germline V gene lookup returns CDR1 SQVTM and CDR2 ANQGSEA. CDR3 length: 16 amino acids. Trimming removed 4 bases at V and 2 bases at J, with 20 bases between. The CDR3 DNA reads TGCAGCGTTGGATTTTTCAGGGCGGATTTTAACACTGAAGCTTTCTTT. Amino acid sequence: CSVGFFRADFNTEAFF.

The V gene is TRBV7-9, the J gene TRBJ2-5, with TRBD1 matching over 8 bases. This CDR3 comprises 15 residues. CDR1 is SEHNR and CDR2 is FQNEAQ in the germline V gene (reference sequence). Unmatched junction bases numbered 6, after V lost 5 bases and J lost 1 base. CDR3: CASSKGQGPQETQYF. The CDR3 DNA is TGTGCCAGCAGCAAAGGACAGGGCCCCCAAGAGACCCAGTACTTC.

The chain is built from TRBV28 and TRBJ2-2; 8 bases match TRBD2. The CDR3 loop spans 16 amino acids. The germline CDR1 and CDR2 sequences are MDHEN and SYDVKM. Trimming at V came to 6 bases and at J to 5 bases, leaving 11 bases not matched to a gene. The chain's CDR3 is CASSSRGTRGTGELFF. The CDR3 nucleotides read TGTGCCAGCAGCTCCCGTGGGACTAGAGGTACCGGGGAGCTGTTTTTT.

This clone was counted a single time. The genes are TRBV7-2 and TRBJ2-1; D might be TRBD2 (7 bases). This CDR3 is built from 14 residues. V dropped 5 bases and J dropped 9 bases, with 17 bases sitting between them. Germline CDR1 SGHTA, CDR2 FQGNSA. The CDR3 here is CASSLGGAMGEQFF. DNA for the CDR3: TGTGCCAGCAGCCTGGGGGGGGCCATGGGTGAGCAGTTCTTC.

The chain links TRBV30 to TRBJ1-2; D gene ambiguous. The CDR3 sequence is 11 residues long. Trimming pared 3 bases from V and 2 bases from J, leaving 4 bases between. Germline CDR1 is GTSNPN and CDR2 is SVGIG (reference sequence). The CDR3 DNA follows: TGTGCCTGGAGCCGGAACTATGGCTACACCTTC. This sequence encodes CAWSRNYGYTF.

The chain links TRBV28 to TRBJ1-1; a possible D gene is TRBD1 (5 bases). There are 15 residues in the CDR3. V was shortened by 5 bases and J by 1 base, with 14 bases between the two germline ends. From germline, CDR1 is MDHEN and CDR2 SYDVKM. The CDR3 DNA reads as TGTGCCAGCAGTCCTAGGGGACTCAGGAACACTGAAGCTTTCTTT. It is translated as CASSPRGLRNTEAFF.

This chain uses TRBV11-2 with TRBJ2-2; perhaps TRBD2 as D (6 bases). CDR1 is SGHAT, CDR2 FQNNGV, per germline. This CDR3 is 15 amino acids long. V was trimmed by 3 bases and J by 0 bases, leaving 8 bases between them. The CDR3 sequence is CASSFGGSNTGELFF. DNA for the CDR3: TGTGCCAGCAGCTTCGGGGGATCGAACACCGGGGAGCTGTTTTTT.

The J gene is TRBJ1-1, the V gene TRBV4-1; D not certain. Germline loops: CDR1 MGHRA, CDR2 YSYEKL. The CDR3 totals 17 residues. The germline V and J ends were trimmed by 2 bases and 3 bases, with 19 bases remaining between them. Here the CDR3 DNA reads TGCGCCAGCAGCCAAACCCGGGGTAGAGCATTGTACACTGAAGCTTTCTTT. Its translation is CASSQTRGRALYTEAFF.

The gene calls are TRBV28 and TRBJ2-7; 8 bases fit TRBD1. Germline CDR1 is MDHEN and CDR2 is SYDVKM. Trimming removed 5 bases from V and 0 bases from J; junction bases left unmatched: 6. The length of the CDR3 is 15 residues. CDR3 DNA sequence: TGTGCCAGCAGTGGCCCCGGGACAGGCTCCTACGAGCAGTACTTC. It translates to CASSGPGTGSYEQYF.

The chain is built from TRBV28 and TRBJ2-7; D is perhaps TRBD1 (6 bases). The CDR3 extends over 14 amino acids. Trimming took 5 bases from V and 2 from J, leaving 13 bases between them. Germline V lookup: CDR1 MDHEN, CDR2 SYDVKM. The CDR3 DNA follows: TGTGCCAGCAGTGGGACAAGCTATACCTACGAGCAGTACTTC. This gives the protein CASSGTSYTYEQYF.

The CDR3 DNA sequence: TGTGCCAGCAGTTTATCGGGGCGGGAGGGCACAGATACGCAGTATTTT. This gives the protein CASSLSGREGTDTQYF. This chain connects TRBV28 to TRBJ2-3, with 8 bases that match TRBD2. V gave up 1 base and J gave up 1 base; unmatched junction bases: 4. This CDR3 region has 16 residues. Looked up from germline, CDR1 is MDHEN and CDR2 is SYDVKM.

This clone was observed a single time. The rearrangement links TRBV6-1 to TRBJ2-7; 7 positions agree with TRBD1. This CDR3 is 15 amino acids long. Germline V gene lookup returns CDR1 MNHNS and CDR2 SASEGT. The V gene end was trimmed by 1 base and the J gene end by 0 bases; junction bases not matched to a gene: 3. CDR3 coding DNA: TGTGCCAGCAGTGAAGAGGGACAGAGCTCCTACGAGCAGTACTTC. As protein: CASSEEGQSSYEQYF.

The chain carries TRBV5-1 and TRBJ2-3; D perhaps matches TRBD1 (6 bases). V lost 2 bases to trimming and J lost 0 bases, with 10 bases between them. The V gene's germline CDR1 is SGHRS and CDR2 YFSETQ. The CDR3 has 15 amino acids. The CDR3 nucleotides read TGCGCCAGCAGCTTCGGGACATACAGCACAGATACGCAGTATTTT. Encoded protein: CASSFGTYSTDTQYF.

This clone is a singleton in its sample. The V gene is TRBV5-1, the J gene TRBJ2-3; TRBD2 matches 9 bases. V was clipped by 4 bases and J by 5 bases; unmatched bases: 8. Germline lookup yields CDR1 SGHRS and CDR2 YFSETQ. This CDR3 is built from 15 residues. CDR3 sequence reads: CASSLTSGAQDTQYF. The CDR3 DNA is TGCGCCAGCAGCCTGACTAGCGGAGCCCAAGATACGCAGTATTTT.

The gene calls are TRBV10-1 and TRBJ2-7, with 8 positions matching TRBD2. V lost 4 bases and J lost 7; bases outside the gene matches: 9. The CDR3 loop spans 14 amino acids. Germline CDR1 and CDR2: WNHNN and SYGVQD (reference sequence). The CDR3 is CASSGGGAGGEQYF. CDR3 in DNA: TGCGCCAGCAGTGGGGGCGGCGCGGGAGGAGAGCAGTACTTC.

The CDR3 protein is CASKTNTGGGGNTIYF. The CDR3 DNA is TGTGCCAGCAAGACTAATACAGGGGGTGGTGGAAACACCATATATTTT. The chain joins TRBV27 to TRBJ1-3, with 8 bases that match TRBD1. Germline trimming cut 7 bases from V and 3 bases from J; bases unmatched to any gene: 11. The CDR3 has 16 residues. Germline lookup yields CDR1 MNHEY and CDR2 SMNVEV (reference sequence).

The V call is TRBV7-3, the J call TRBJ1-2, with TRBD1 matching 7 bases. Trimming took 5 bases from V and 5 from J; bases not matched to a gene: 5. The CDR3 consists of 13 residues. Germline CDR1 SGHTA, CDR2 FQGTGA. Here the CDR3 DNA reads TGTGCCAGCAGCCCGGCAGGGGGTTATGGCTACACCTTC. It codes for CASSPAGGYGYTF.

This chain uses TRBV24-1 with TRBJ1-4; TRBD1 aligns across 8 bases. With 4 bases clipped from V and 11 bases from J, the junction kept 2 bases outside the gene matches. The CDR3 has 12 amino acids. In germline, CDR1 is KGHDR, CDR2 SFDVKD. Written as DNA, the CDR3 is TGTGCCACCAGTGAGCGACAGGGGAAACTGTTTTTT. Protein sequence: CATSERQGKLFF.

The chain's CDR3 is CASSPLQPSETQYF. The CDR3 nucleotides are TGTGCCAGCAGCCCTTTACAGCCGTCGGAGACCCAGTACTTC. The V gene is TRBV5-4, the J gene TRBJ2-5; D not resolved. The V end lost 4 bases, the J end lost 5 bases, and 15 bases lay between the germline ends. The CDR3 totals 14 residues. CDR1 is SGHNT and CDR2 is YYREEE in the germline V gene (reference sequence).

The V and J genes are TRBV9 and TRBJ2-5; 10 nucleotides line up with TRBD1. The CDR3 runs to 15 residues. V was pared by 4 bases and J by 4 bases, with 7 bases of the junction left unmatched. CDR1 and CDR2 (germline): SGDLS, YYNGEE. The CDR3 here is CASSPQTGGLETQYF. The CDR3, as DNA: TGTGCCAGCAGCCCACAGACAGGGGGCCTAGAGACCCAGTACTTC.

The rearrangement joins TRBV27 to TRBJ2-7; D is possibly TRBD1 (6 bases). Germline-derived CDR1 and CDR2 are MNHEY and SMNVEV (reference sequence). This CDR3 is 17 amino acids long. V dropped 6 bases and J dropped 3 bases, with 24 bases sitting between them. Written as DNA, the CDR3 is TGTGCCAGCAGCCCGTTCGGCCGACAGGACCCTCTCTACGAGCAGTACTTC. Protein product: CASSPFGRQDPLYEQYF.

This sequence joins TRBV6-4 and TRBJ1-6, with D perhaps matching TRBD1 (6 bases). This CDR3 has 15 residues. The V end was cut by 0 bases, the J end by 7 bases, with 10 bases between. Germline V gives CDR1 MRHNA, CDR2 SNTAGT. The chain's CDR3 is CASSDSYRANSPLHF. The DNA for the CDR3 is TGTGCCAGCAGTGACTCGTACAGGGCAAATTCACCCCTCCACTTT.

The chain employs TRBV28 and TRBJ2-2; 7 bases match TRBD1. CDR3 length: 15 residues. Germline CDR1 MDHEN, CDR2 SYDVKM. Trimming took 2 bases from V and 0 from J; bases not matched to a gene: 0. The CDR3 DNA sequence: TGTGCCAGCAGTTTAGGACAGGCGAACACCGGGGAGCTGTTTTTT. This translates into CASSLGQANTGELFF.